A single T cell receptor beta chain is shown here with its context. This specimen belongs to a study of blood T cell repertoires in COVID-19. The length of the CDR3 is 20 residues. Measured with immunoSEQ multiplex PCR; TCRdb has only the in-frame clones, and not every one. The table records about 310,000 clones, over 80% of them present only once. The source is a woman aged 18-35 years who had recovered from COVID-19. The chain employs TRBV21-1 and TRBJ2-7; no check of the table's D call, TRBD2, against the DNA was made. TRBV21-1 is a recognized pseudogene. Sequenced material: PBMCs or T cells enriched from blood (not recorded which). As DNA, the CDR3 is TGTGCCAGCAGCACCCCAGGTGCTAGCGGGGTCCAGAGGGAGGGGTACGAGCAGTACTTC. Translating gives CASSTPGASGVQREGYEQYF.